The text below deals with one T cell receptor (beta chain). What it recognizes is unknown. Mismatch with germline at one junction end may stem from a read error. Starting material of approximately 500 ng total RNA yielded TCR beta cDNA via a constant-region primer. Researchers made the TCR beta libraries by running three nested multiplex PCR rounds with slightly modified ARM-PCR. The opening two PCR rounds, approximately 10 cycles each, paired TRBV1-TRBV30 forward primers with a C-beta reverse primer. Via MiXCR, TCRdb re-called the multiplex PCR reads, giving one row per CDR3 protein. The sample contains 45,000 or so distinct CDR3 sequences, around 75% of which appear only once. Scientists recovered RNA and DNA together from around 18-30 mg of unsorted bulk tissue. The length of the CDR3 is 15 residues. Germline V gene sequence: CDR1 SGHAT, CDR2 FQNNGV. The sample originates from a study of tumor-infiltrating lymphocytes in primary liver carcinoma. About the study: Stage T1-T3 N0M0 tumors measured about 4.2 to 10 cm at most. The yield of productive TCRbeta reads per sample was roughly 3.5 to 7.5 million and was similar across tissue types. General observations from the study: Reduced overlap was seen in tumor-adjacent and tumor-blood pairs versus tumor region pairs.

The origin of this receptor is a woman in her 30s with primary liver carcinoma and hepatitis B virus infection. The chain joins TRBV11-2 to TRBJ2-1, with TRBD2 as a possible D gene (6 bases). The source material was tumor-adjacent normal liver tissue. CDR3 amino acids: CARIRTSRRINVQFF. The CDR3 coding sequence is TGTGCCAGGATCCGTACTAGCAGGAGGATCAATGTGCAGTTCTTC. The full variable domain, completed using reference TRBV11-2 and TRBJ2-1, is EAGVAQSPRYKIIEKRQSVAFWCNPISGHATLYWYQQILGQGPKLLIQFQNNGVVDDSQLPKDRFSAERLKGVDSTLKIQPAKLEDSAVYLCARIRTSRRINVQFFGPGTRLTVL.